A selection of T cell receptor beta chains follows, all from one sample in a study of cytomegalovirus exposure and HLA in healthy donors. Profiled with immunoSEQ multiplex PCR; TCRdb holds only in-frame clones, not every one. The table lists about 210,000 clones, over 75% of them singletons. The sample comprised PBMCs. All receptors derive from a woman aged 45-65 years in good health and CMV-seropositive. The CDR3 runs from the conserved cysteine through the conserved F or W. The order of the fields is V gene, D gene, J gene, clone size, CDR3 protein, CDR3 DNA. A D gene is named only where the DNA matches it firmly. Only some rows state a clone size, as once, few, many or a class for expanded clones.

TRBV6-1,NA,TRBJ1-2,NA,CASSEPIYGYTF,TGTGCCAGCAGTGAACCCATCTATGGCTACACCTTC
TRBV28,TRBD1,TRBJ2-1,NA,CASTPPGQGALREQFF,TGTGCCAGCACCCCCCCCGGACAGGGCGCCTTAAGGGAGCAGTTCTTC
TRBV6-5,TRBD1,TRBJ1-2,NA,CASSLTPGTGRTYTF,TGTGCCAGCAGTCTCACCCCCGGGACAGGTAGGACCTACACCTTC
TRBV18,NA,TRBJ1-6,NA,CASSQVVSSYNSPLHF,TGTGCCAGCTCTCAGGTTGTGAGCTCCTATAATTCACCCCTCCACTTT
TRBV6-6,NA,TRBJ2-7,once,CASSRAYEQYF,TGTGCCAGCAGTCGCGCCTACGAGCAGTACTTC
TRBV11-2,TRBD2,TRBJ2-2,NA,CASSPRTSEGTGELFF,TGTGCCAGCAGCCCTCGGACTAGCGAGGGCACCGGGGAGCTGTTTTTT
TRBV9,TRBD1,TRBJ1-3,NA,CASSLTGENGNTIYF,TGTGCCAGCAGCCTGACAGGGGAGAATGGAAACACCATATATTTT
TRBV19,NA,TRBJ1-2,few,CASTRQENYGYTF,TGTGCCAGTACCCGCCAGGAAAACTATGGCTACACCTTC
TRBV6-6,TRBD1,TRBJ2-3,NA,CASSYGTGGHTDTQYF,TGTGCCAGCAGTTACGGGACAGGAGGTCATACAGATACGCAGTATTTT
TRBV27,NA,TRBJ1-4,few,CASQPGRGNEKLFF,TGTGCCTCCCAACCCGGGCGGGGGAATGAAAAACTGTTTTTT